This T cell receptor (beta chain) was sequenced for a study of tumor-infiltrating lymphocytes in primary liver carcinoma. Across the study: Stage T1-T3 N0M0 and a size of about 4 to 10 cm characterized the tumors.

There are 16 residues in the CDR3. From germline, CDR1 is KGHDR and CDR2 SFDVKD. V trimming: 2 bases; J trimming: 5 bases; junction bases outside the gene matches: 5. From unsorted bulk tissue weighing about 18-30 mg, DNA and RNA were co-extracted. Through surgical resection, the patients' primary liver carcinoma was treated. Whichever tumor sample was examined, it had over 80% viable tumor cells. TCR beta cDNA was made from 400 to 600 ng total RNA with a constant-region primer. For TCR beta, libraries were produced by three nested multiplex PCR rounds using slightly modified ARM-PCR. Primers for the first two PCR rounds were TRBV1-TRBV30 forward primers and a C-beta reverse primer (roughly 10 cycles per round). Each CDR3 protein gets one entry after TCRdb re-called the multiplex PCR reads with MiXCR. The sample consists of roughly 120,000 distinct CDR3 sequences, around 64% of them appearing once.

The chain uses TRBV24-1 and TRBJ2-5, with 12 bases lining up with TRBD1. This clonotype was sampled from a woman aged 55-70 years with primary liver carcinoma and hepatitis B virus infection. The specimen sequenced was liver tumor tissue from sampling region 3. Sample subset: tumor region T3, left-lateral pole. CDR3 in DNA: TGTGCCACCAGTGATTCCGGGACAGGGGGCGGGGAGACCCAGTACTTC. Its translation is CATSDSGTGGGETQYF.